The clone carrying this T cell receptor (beta chain) was detected a few times. This sample was taken from a study of CD8+ T cells in alopecia areata. In the study overall: Treated individuals took tofacitinib by mouth, 5 to 10 mg twice daily. Treated patients' severity was scored by percentage of affected scalp area.

Germline V gene data show CDR1 as SGHVS and CDR2 as FQNEAQ. The length of the CDR3 is 17 residues. V gave up 5 bases and J gave up 1 base, with 20 bases separating them. Isolated RNA was reverse transcribed into cDNA used as the sequencing template. TCRdb keeps only in-frame clones here, not all; method: immunoSEQ multiplex PCR. Among fewer than 150,000 clones listed, about three fifths were seen once. Treatment: oral pan-JAK inhibitor, 5-10 mg twice daily. This specimen consisted of CD8+ T cells sorted from blood, obtained at week 4, from a patient treated with tofacitinib. The rearrangement links TRBV7-8 to TRBJ1-1, with a tentative D call TRBD1 (6 bases). The origin of this receptor is a human donor with alopecia areata. CDR3 nucleotides: TGTGCCAGCAGCCCAAACCTAGGGGGGTATACGAACACTGAAGCTTTCTTT. Amino acid sequence: CASSPNLGGYTNTEAFF.